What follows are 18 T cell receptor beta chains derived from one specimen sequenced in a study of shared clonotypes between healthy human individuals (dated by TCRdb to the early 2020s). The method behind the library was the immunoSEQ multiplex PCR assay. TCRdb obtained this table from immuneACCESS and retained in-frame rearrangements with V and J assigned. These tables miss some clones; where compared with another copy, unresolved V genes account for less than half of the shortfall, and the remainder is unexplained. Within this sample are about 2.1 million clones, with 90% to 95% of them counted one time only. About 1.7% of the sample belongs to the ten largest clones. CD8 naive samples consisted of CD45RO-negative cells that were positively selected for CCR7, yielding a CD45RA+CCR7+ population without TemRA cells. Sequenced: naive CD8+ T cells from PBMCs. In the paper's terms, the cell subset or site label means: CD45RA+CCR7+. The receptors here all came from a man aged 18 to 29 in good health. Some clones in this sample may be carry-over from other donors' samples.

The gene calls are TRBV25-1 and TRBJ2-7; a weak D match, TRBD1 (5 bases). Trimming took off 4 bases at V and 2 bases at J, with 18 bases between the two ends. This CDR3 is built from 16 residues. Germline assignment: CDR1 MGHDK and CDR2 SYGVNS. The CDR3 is CASSARQRRNPYEQYF. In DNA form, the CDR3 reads TGTGCCAGCAGTGCCCGACAGAGACGCAACCCCTACGAGCAGTACTTC.

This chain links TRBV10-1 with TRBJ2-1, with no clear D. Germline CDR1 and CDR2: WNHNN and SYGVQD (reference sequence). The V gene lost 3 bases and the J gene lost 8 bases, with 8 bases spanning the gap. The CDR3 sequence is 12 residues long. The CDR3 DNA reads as TGCGCCAGCAGTGACGGGTTCGATGAGCAGTTCTTC. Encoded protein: CASSDGFDEQFF.

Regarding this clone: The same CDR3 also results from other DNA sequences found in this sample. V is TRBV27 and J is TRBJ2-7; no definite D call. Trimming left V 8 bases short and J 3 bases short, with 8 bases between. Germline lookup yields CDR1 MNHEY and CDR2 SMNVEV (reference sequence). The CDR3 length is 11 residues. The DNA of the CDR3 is TGTGCCAGCGGCCCTATCTACGAGCAGTACTTC. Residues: CASGPIYEQYF.

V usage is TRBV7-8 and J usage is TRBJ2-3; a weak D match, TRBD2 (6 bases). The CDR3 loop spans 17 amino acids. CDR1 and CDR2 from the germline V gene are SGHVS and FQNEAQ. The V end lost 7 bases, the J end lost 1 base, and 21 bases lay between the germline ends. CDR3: CASITNWGESRTDTQYF. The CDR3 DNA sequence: TGTGCCAGCATCACTAACTGGGGGGAGTCTCGCACAGATACGCAGTATTTT.

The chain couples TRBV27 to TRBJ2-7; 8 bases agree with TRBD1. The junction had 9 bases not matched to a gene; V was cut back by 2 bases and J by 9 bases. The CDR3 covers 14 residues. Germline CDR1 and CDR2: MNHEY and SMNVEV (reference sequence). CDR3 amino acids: CASSLQGAASWQYF. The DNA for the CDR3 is TGTGCCAGCAGTTTACAGGGGGCCGCCTCCTGGCAGTACTTC.

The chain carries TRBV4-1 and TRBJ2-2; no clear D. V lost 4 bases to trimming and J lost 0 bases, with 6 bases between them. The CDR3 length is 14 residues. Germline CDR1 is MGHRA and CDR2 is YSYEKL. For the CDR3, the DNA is TGCGCCAGCAGCCCAAACTCGAACACCGGGGAGCTGTTTTTT. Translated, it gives CASSPNSNTGELFF.

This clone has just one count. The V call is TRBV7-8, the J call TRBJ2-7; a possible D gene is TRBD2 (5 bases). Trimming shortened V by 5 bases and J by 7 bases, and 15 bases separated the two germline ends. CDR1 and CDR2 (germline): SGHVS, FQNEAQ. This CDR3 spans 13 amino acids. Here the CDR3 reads CASSGSGEMEQYF. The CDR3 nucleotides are TGTGCCAGCAGCGGAAGCGGCGAAATGGAGCAGTACTTC.

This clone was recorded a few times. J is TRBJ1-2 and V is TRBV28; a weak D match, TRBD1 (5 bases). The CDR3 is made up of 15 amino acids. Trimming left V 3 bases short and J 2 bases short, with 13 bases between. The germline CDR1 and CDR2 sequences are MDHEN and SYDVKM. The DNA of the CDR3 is TGTGCCAGCAGTTTGGGGCCGGAGTGGAACTATGGCTACACCTTC. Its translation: CASSLGPEWNYGYTF.

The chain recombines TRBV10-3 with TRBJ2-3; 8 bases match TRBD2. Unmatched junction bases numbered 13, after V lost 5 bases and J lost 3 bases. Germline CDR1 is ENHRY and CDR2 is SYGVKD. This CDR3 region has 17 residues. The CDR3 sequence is CAISFGAGESVTDTQYF. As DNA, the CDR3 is TGTGCCATCAGTTTTGGAGCGGGAGAATCGGTTACAGATACGCAGTATTTT.

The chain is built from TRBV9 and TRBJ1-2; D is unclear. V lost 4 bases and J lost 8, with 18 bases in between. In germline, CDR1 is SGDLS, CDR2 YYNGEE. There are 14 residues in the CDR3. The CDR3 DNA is TGTGCCAGCAGCCTCAACGGGGAGGGAGGAGGCTACACCTTC. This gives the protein CASSLNGEGGGYTF.

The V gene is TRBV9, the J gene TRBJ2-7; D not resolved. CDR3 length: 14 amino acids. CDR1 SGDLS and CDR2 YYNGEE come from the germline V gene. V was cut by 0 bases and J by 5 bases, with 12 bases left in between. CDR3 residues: CASSVEGIGDEQYF. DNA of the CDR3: TGTGCCAGCAGCGTAGAGGGTATCGGCGACGAGCAGTACTTC.

The CDR3 nucleotides are TGTGCCAGCAGCGTAGCTGTCGGGTGGGAGCAGTACTTC. It encodes CASSVAVGWEQYF. V and J are TRBV9 and TRBJ2-7; D call uncertain. Trimming pared 0 bases from V and 7 bases from J, leaving 11 bases between. The CDR3 runs 13 residues. Germline V gene data show CDR1 as SGDLS and CDR2 as YYNGEE.

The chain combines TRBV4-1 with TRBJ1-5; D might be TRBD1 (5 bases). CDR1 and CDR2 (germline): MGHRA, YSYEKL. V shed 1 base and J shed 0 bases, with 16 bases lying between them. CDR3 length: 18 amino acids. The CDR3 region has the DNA TGCGCCAGCAGCCAAGCCCCGCAGGGATTTCGTAGCAATCAGCCCCAGCATTTT. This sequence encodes CASSQAPQGFRSNQPQHF.

CDR3 sequence (DNA): TGTGCCAGCAGTTTTGGAGGGAGGGTAAGCTCCTACGAGCAGTACTTC. Residues: CASSFGGRVSSYEQYF. This chain connects TRBV28 to TRBJ2-7, with 7 positions matching TRBD2. Germline loops: CDR1 MDHEN, CDR2 SYDVKM. J lost 0 bases, V lost 3 bases, and 8 bases had no gene match. The CDR3 covers 16 residues.

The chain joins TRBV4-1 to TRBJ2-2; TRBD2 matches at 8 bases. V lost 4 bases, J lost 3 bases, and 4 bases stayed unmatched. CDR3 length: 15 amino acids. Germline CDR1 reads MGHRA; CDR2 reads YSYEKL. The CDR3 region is CASSLLADDTGELFF. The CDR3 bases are TGCGCCAGCAGCCTACTAGCGGACGACACCGGGGAGCTGTTTTTT.

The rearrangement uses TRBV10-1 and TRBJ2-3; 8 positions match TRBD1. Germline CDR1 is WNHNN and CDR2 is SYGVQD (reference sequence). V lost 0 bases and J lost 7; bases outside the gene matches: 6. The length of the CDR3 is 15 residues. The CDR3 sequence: CASSESWTGQHTQYF. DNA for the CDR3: TGCGCCAGCAGTGAGTCGTGGACAGGGCAGCATACGCAGTATTTT.

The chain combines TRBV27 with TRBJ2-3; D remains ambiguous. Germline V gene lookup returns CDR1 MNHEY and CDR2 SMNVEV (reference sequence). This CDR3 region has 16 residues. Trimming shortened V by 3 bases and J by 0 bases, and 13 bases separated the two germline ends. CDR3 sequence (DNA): TGTGCCAGCAGTTTCCTTGGCTCTACTAGCACAGATACGCAGTATTTT. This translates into CASSFLGSTSTDTQYF.

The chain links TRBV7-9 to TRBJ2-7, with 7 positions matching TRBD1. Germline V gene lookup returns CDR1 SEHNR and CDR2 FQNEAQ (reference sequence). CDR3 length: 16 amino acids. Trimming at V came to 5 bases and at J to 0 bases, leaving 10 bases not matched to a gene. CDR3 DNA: TGTGCCAGCAGCCCGAGCCAAAGGGGGCTCTCCTACGAGCAGTACTTC. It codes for CASSPSQRGLSYEQYF.